The TCR beta chain under discussion was sequenced for a study of OX40 agonist ivuxolimab in advanced cancers. Study results and caveats: Researchers report that CD8+ T cells had, on average, more expanded clones than CD4+.

The table came from immunoSEQ multiplex PCR; TCRdb's copy has only in-frame clones and leaves some out. This table holds under 90,000 clones, just under 95% found once. With respect to this clone: Its antigen is unidentified.

CDR3 length: 16 residues. The V gene's germline CDR1 is MNHNS and CDR2 SASEGT. The V segment lost 4 bases and the J segment 13 bases; nucleotides outside the gene matches: 16. The TCR comes from an adult with an advanced solid tumor such as melanoma, head and neck, liver or kidney cancer. Source: CD4+ or CD8+ T cells sorted from blood, taken in a trial of the OX40 agonist ivuxolimab. The chain carries TRBV6-1 and TRBJ2-1, with 10 bases aligning to TRBD2. The CDR3 loop is CASSAPSGSLPRPQFF. CDR3 coding DNA: TGTGCCAGCAGTGCGCCTAGCGGGAGTCTACCCCGCCCCCAGTTCTTC.